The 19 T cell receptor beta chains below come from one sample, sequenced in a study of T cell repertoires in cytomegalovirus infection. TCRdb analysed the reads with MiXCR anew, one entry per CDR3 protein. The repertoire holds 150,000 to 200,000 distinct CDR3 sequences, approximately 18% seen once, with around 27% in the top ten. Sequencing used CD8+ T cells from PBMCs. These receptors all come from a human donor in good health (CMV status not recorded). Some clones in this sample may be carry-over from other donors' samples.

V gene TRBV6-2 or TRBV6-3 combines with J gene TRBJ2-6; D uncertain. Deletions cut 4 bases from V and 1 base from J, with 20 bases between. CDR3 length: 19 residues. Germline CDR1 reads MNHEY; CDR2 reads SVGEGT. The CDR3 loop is CASSWAQWTRLSGANVLTF. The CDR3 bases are TGTGCCAGCAGTTGGGCCCAATGGACCCGACTTTCTGGGGCCAACGTCCTGACTTTC.

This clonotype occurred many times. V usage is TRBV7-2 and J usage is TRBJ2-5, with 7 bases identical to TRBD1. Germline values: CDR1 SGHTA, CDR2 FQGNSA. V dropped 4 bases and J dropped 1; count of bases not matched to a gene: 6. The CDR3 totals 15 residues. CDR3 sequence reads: CASSSTRDSQETQYF. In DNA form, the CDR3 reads TGTGCCAGCAGCTCCACCCGGGACAGCCAAGAGACCCAGTACTTC.

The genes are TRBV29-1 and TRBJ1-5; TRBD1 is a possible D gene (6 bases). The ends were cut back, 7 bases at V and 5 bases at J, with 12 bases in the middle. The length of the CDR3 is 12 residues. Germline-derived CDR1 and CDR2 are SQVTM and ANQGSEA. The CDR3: CSAQGSDQPQHF. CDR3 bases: TGCAGCGCACAGGGATCCGATCAGCCCCAGCATTTT.

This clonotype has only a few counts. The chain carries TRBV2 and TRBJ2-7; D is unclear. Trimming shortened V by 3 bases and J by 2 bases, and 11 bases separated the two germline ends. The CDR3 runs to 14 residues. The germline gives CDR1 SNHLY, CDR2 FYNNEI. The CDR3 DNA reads TGTGCCAGCAGTGATAGTCGCCTCGCCTACGAGCAGTACTTC. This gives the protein CASSDSRLAYEQYF.

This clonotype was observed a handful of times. The CDR3 is CSVQHGLNTEAFF. CDR3 nucleotide sequence: TGCAGCGTTCAACACGGTTTGAACACTGAAGCTTTCTTT. The chain uses TRBV29-1 and TRBJ1-1; no clear D. The CDR3 consists of 13 residues. Germline V lookup: CDR1 SQVTM, CDR2 ANQGSEA. Trimming pared 5 bases from V and 0 bases from J, leaving 10 bases between.

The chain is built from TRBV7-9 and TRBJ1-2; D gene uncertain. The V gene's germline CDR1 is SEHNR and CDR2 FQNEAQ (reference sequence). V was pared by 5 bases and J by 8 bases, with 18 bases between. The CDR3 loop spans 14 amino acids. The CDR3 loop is CASSHSPGFRGYTF. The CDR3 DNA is TGTGCCAGCAGCCATTCACCCGGTTTTCGAGGCTACACCTTC. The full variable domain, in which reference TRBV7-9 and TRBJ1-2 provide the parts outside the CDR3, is DTGVSQNPRHKITKRGQNVTFRCDPISEHNRLYWYRQTLGQGPEFLTYFQNEAQLEKSRLLSDRFSAERPKGSFSTLEIQRTEQGDSAMYLCASSHSPGFRGYTFGSGTRLTVV.

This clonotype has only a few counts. DNA for the CDR3: TGTGCCATCAGTGATCCCGGGACCCTCTCCTACAATGAGCAGTTCTTC. It translates to CAISDPGTLSYNEQFF. V gene TRBV10-3 combines with J gene TRBJ2-1; the D gene could be TRBD1 or TRBD2 (5 bases each). Germline V gene data show CDR1 as ENHRY and CDR2 as SYGVKD. The CDR3 spans 16 residues. V shed 3 bases and J shed 0 bases, with 12 bases lying between them.

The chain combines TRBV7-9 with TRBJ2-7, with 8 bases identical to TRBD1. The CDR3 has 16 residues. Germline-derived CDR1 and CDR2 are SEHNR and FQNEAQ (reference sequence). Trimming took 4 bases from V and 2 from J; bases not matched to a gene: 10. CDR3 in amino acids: CASSSKRDRTTYEQYF. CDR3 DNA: TGTGCCAGCAGCTCGAAACGGGACAGGACCACCTACGAGCAGTACTTC.

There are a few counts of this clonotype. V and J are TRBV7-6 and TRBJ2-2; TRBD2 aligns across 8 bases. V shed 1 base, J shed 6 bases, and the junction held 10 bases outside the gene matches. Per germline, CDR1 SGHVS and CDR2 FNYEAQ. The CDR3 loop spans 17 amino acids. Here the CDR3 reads CASSLEMAGGRSGELFF. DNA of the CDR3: TGTGCCAGCAGCTTAGAGATGGCGGGGGGAAGGTCCGGGGAGCTGTTTTTT.

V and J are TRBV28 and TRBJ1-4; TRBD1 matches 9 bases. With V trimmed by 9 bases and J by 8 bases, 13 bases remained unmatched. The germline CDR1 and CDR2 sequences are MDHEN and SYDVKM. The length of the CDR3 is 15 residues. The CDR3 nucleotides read TGTGCCAGTACAAAACTGCGGGACAGGGTAGAAAAACTGTTTTTT. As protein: CASTKLRDRVEKLFF. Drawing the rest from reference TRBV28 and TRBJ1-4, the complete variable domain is DVKVTQSSRYLVKRTGEKVFLECVQDMDHENMFWYRQDPGLGLRLIYFSYDVKMKEKGDIPEGYSVSREKKERFSLILESASTNQTSMYLCASTKLRDRVEKLFFGSGTQLSVL.

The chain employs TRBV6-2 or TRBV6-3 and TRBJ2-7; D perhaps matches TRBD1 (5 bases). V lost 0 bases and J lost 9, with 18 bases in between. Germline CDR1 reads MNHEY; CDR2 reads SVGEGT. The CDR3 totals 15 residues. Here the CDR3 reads CASSYSELGAGGQYF. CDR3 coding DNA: TGTGCCAGCAGTTACTCGGAACTTGGGGCCGGCGGGCAGTACTTC.

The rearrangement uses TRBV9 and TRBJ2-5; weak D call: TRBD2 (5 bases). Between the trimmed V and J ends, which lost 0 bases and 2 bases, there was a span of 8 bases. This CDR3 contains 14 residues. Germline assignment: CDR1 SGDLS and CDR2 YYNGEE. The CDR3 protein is CASSVDEGQETQYF. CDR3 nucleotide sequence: TGTGCCAGCAGCGTAGACGAGGGACAAGAGACCCAGTACTTC.

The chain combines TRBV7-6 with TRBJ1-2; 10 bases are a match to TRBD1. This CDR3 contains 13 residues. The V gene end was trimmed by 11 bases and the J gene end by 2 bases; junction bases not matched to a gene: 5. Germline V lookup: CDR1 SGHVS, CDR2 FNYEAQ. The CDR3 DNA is TGTGCCGCGGGGACAGGGGTAAACTATGGCTACACCTTC. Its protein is CAAGTGVNYGYTF. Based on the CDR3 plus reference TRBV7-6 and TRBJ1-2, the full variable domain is GAGVSQSPRYKVTKRGQDVALRCDPISGHVSLYWYRQALGQGPEFLTYFNYEAQQDKSGLPNDRFSAERPEGSISTLTIQRTEQRDSAMYRCAAGTGVNYGYTFGSGTRLTVV.

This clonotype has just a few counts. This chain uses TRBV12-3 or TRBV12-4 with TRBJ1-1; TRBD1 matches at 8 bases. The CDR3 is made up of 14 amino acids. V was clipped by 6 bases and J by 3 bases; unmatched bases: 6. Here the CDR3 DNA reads TGTGCCAGCAGACTGGACAGGGTCGACACTGAAGCTTTCTTT. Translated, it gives CASRLDRVDTEAFF.

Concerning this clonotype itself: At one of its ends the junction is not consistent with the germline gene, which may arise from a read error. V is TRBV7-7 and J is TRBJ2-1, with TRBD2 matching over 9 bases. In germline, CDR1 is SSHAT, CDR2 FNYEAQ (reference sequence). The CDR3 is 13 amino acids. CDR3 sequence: CASSSVAGDEQFF. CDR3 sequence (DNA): TGTGCTAGCAGCTCTGTAGCGGGGGATGAGCAGTTCTTC.

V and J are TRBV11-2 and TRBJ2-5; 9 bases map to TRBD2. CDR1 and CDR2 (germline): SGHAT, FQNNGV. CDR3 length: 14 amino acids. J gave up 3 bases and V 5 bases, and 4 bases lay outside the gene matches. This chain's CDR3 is CASSLTSGKETQYF. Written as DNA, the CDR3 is TGTGCCAGCAGCCTGACTAGCGGCAAAGAGACCCAGTACTTC. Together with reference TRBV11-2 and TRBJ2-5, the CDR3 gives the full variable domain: EAGVAQSPRYKIIEKRQSVAFWCNPISGHATLYWYQQILGQGPKLLIQFQNNGVVDDSQLPKDRFSAERLKGVDSTLKIQPAKLEDSAVYLCASSLTSGKETQYFGPGTRLLVL.

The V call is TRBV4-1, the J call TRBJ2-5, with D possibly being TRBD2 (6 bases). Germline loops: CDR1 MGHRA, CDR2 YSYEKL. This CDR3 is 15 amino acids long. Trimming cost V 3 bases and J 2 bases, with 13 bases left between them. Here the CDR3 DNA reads TGCGCCAGCAGCCACGGAAAGGACTATCAAGAGACCCAGTACTTC. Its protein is CASSHGKDYQETQYF.

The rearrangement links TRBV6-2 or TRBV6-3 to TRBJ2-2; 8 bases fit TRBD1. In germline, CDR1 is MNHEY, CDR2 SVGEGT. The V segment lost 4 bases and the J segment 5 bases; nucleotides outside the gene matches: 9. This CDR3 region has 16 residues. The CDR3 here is CASSFWTGYTTGELFF. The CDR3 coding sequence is TGTGCCAGCAGTTTCTGGACAGGGTATACGACCGGGGAGCTGTTTTTT.

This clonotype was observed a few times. The CDR3 loop reads CASSWGGISYGYTF. CDR3 nucleotide sequence: TGTGCCAGCAGCTGGGGGGGAATTTCGTATGGCTACACCTTC. The chain recombines TRBV7-2 with TRBJ1-2; D perhaps matches TRBD1 (5 bases). In germline, CDR1 is SGHTA, CDR2 FQGNSA. The CDR3 extends over 14 amino acids. V was cut by 4 bases and J by 5 bases, with 14 bases left in between.